This T cell receptor (beta chain) was documented in a study of blood T cells in healthy people across ages. Points from the study as a whole: Naive CD4+ cells and diversity were both higher in long-lived donors than in aged donors.

It was with a sample-barcoded 5' primer and a J-beta primer mix that a second PCR of about 7 to 12 cycles was run. Each cDNA molecule received a tag from a template-switch adaptor that had 12 random nucleotides. TCRdb passed the 5' RACE reads through MiXCR, listing each CDR3 protein once. The sample carries about 770,000 distinct CDR3 sequences, roughly 44% recorded once. This clonotype was observed a few times. The antigen remains unidentified. V lost 7 bases and J 5 bases, leaving 17 bases between the germline ends. The CDR3 length is 14 residues. Germline CDR1 reads MNHNY; CDR2 reads SVGAGI (reference sequence). Each of the donors had roughly 9.1 milliliters of peripheral blood drawn into EDTA-treated Vacutainer tubes. Researchers report isolating at least 6 million PBMCs per sample.

This sequence originates from a man aged 55-75 years in good health. Sequencing was performed on blood. The J gene is TRBJ1-1, the V gene TRBV6-6; D is perhaps TRBD1 (5 bases). The CDR3 DNA sequence: TGTGCCAGCAACGTTGAGCAGGGATCAACTGAAGCTTTCTTT. This gives the protein CASNVEQGSTEAFF.